A single sample gave rise to the 24 T cell receptor beta chains below, sequenced in a study of T cell responses to AZD1222 COVID-19 vaccine. Libraries were prepared by immunoSEQ multiplex PCR; TCRdb keeps only in-frame clonotypes and omits some of them. Among about 110,000 clones listed, approximately 90% were seen once. The specimen was peripheral blood, collected on day 0 of AZD1222 vaccination. Receptors were obtained from an adult in good health.

This chain uses TRBV19 with TRBJ1-1; D not certain. Looked up from germline, CDR1 is LNHDA and CDR2 is SQIVND (reference sequence). V lost 4 bases and J lost 6, with 12 bases in between. This CDR3 contains 13 residues. DNA for the CDR3: TGTGCCAGTAGTACAACGGTGGTGGCTGAAGCTTTCTTT. Its translation is CASSTTVVAEAFF.

The V and J genes are TRBV18 and TRBJ2-1; D might be TRBD2 (5 bases). Germline CDR1 and CDR2: KGHSH and LQKENI. V was shortened by 6 bases and J by 5 bases, with 8 bases between the two germline ends. This CDR3 is 12 amino acids long. The CDR3 spells CASSSTNNEQFF. The CDR3 DNA reads as TGTGCCAGCTCTTCGACTAACAATGAGCAGTTCTTC.

Turning to this clone: One end of the junction is discordant with germline, which a read error may explain. The chain links TRBV24-1 to TRBJ2-7; D not certain. Germline CDR1 is KGHDR and CDR2 is SFDVKD. CDR3 length equals 11 residues. The CDR3 nucleotides read TGTGCCACCAGTCGACCAGGCAGATCGTCGTTC. It yields the protein CATSRPGRSSF.

This rearrangement joins TRBV7-2 to TRBJ2-1, with 7 bases that match TRBD1. CDR1 is SGHTA, CDR2 FQGNSA, per germline. The V and J ends lost 4 bases and 2 bases, in that order; junction bases with no gene match: 14. The CDR3 is 18 residues long. DNA of the CDR3: TGTGCCAGCAGCTACCCTGTTACGGGACAGACAACCTACAATGAGCAGTTCTTC. Its protein is CASSYPVTGQTTYNEQFF.

Only a few counts were recorded for this clone. V gene TRBV5-1 combines with J gene TRBJ1-2, with 8 positions matching TRBD1. V lost 3 bases and J lost 4; bases outside the gene matches: 8. The CDR3 spans 15 residues. Germline V gene sequence: CDR1 SGHRS, CDR2 YFSETQ. The CDR3 loop is CASSSSTGVLYGYTF. CDR3 nucleotide sequence: TGCGCCAGCAGCTCTTCGACAGGGGTTCTCTATGGCTACACCTTC. Looking up the rest from reference TRBV5-1 and TRBJ1-2 gives the full variable domain: KAGVTQTPRYLIKTRGQQVTLSCSPISGHRSVSWYQQTPGQGLQFLFEYFSETQRNKGNFPGRFSGRQFSNSRSEMNVSTLELGDSALYLCASSSSTGVLYGYTFGSGTRLTVV.

This chain connects TRBV5-1 to TRBJ2-1, with D maybe TRBD1 (6 bases). Germline CDR1 and CDR2: SGHRS and YFSETQ. The CDR3 sequence is 14 residues long. V lost 1 base and J lost 9, with 14 bases in between. CDR3: CASSLLGEQGEQFF. In DNA form, the CDR3 reads TGCGCCAGCAGCTTGCTAGGGGAACAGGGTGAGCAGTTCTTC.

The V and J genes are TRBV24-1 and TRBJ2-2, with D unclear. Between the trimmed V and J ends, which lost 8 bases and 5 bases, there was a span of 11 bases. Per germline, CDR1 KGHDR and CDR2 SFDVKD. The CDR3 covers 13 residues. In DNA form, the CDR3 reads TGTGCCACCAACCGCAGGAAGACCGGGGAGCTGTTTTTT. This gives the protein CATNRRKTGELFF.

The chain has TRBV15 and TRBJ1-5, with a possible D match to TRBD1 (5 bases). The germline V and J ends were trimmed by 4 bases and 4 bases, with 11 bases remaining between them. This CDR3 region has 14 residues. From germline, CDR1 is LNHNV and CDR2 YYDKDF (reference sequence). The CDR3 nucleotides are TGTGCCACCAGCATTGGGGGGGGGAATCAGCCCCAGCATTTT. It yields the protein CATSIGGGNQPQHF.

This clone came up a few times. CDR3: CATSGKGTASPSGANVLTF. For the CDR3, the DNA is TGTGCCACCAGTGGGAAAGGGACTGCCTCTCCCTCTGGGGCCAACGTCCTGACTTTC. J is TRBJ2-6 and V is TRBV24-1; a possible D gene is TRBD2 (6 bases). Germline-derived CDR1 and CDR2 are KGHDR and SFDVKD. This CDR3 is 19 amino acids long. Trimming took off 5 bases at V and 0 bases at J, with 19 bases between the two ends.

V gene TRBV5-1 combines with J gene TRBJ1-4, with TRBD1 matching over 10 bases. With 5 bases clipped from V and 6 bases from J, the junction kept 7 bases outside the gene matches. CDR1 and CDR2 (germline): SGHRS, YFSETQ. CDR3 length: 15 amino acids. CDR3 nucleotide sequence: TGCGCCAGCAGGGGAACCGGGACAGGGGATGAAAAACTGTTTTTT. Its translation: CASRGTGTGDEKLFF.

This chain connects TRBV5-1 to TRBJ1-2; 10 bases align to TRBD1. J gave up 3 bases and V 5 bases, and 4 bases lay outside the gene matches. The length of the CDR3 is 14 residues. Looked up from germline, CDR1 is SGHRS and CDR2 is YFSETQ. The CDR3 DNA follows: TGCGCCAGCAGTTTCGGACAGGGGGACTATGGCTACACCTTC. This translates into CASSFGQGDYGYTF.

This clone showed up many times. The chain employs TRBV6-6 and TRBJ2-2; TRBD1 agrees at 10 bases. The CDR3 spans 15 residues. With V trimmed by 5 bases and J by 4 bases, 4 bases remained unmatched. Looked up from germline, CDR1 is MNHNY and CDR2 is SVGAGI (reference sequence). The CDR3 region is CASSGRDRGTGELFF. DNA for the CDR3: TGTGCCAGCAGTGGAAGGGACAGGGGCACCGGGGAGCTGTTTTTT.

The chain carries TRBV7-3 and TRBJ2-2, with TRBD1 as a possible D gene (6 bases). The germline V and J ends were trimmed by 4 bases and 4 bases, with 16 bases remaining between them. The CDR3 runs to 16 residues. CDR1 and CDR2 (germline): SGHTA, FQGTGA. Here the CDR3 reads CASSSQGPGSTGELFF. The DNA of the CDR3 is TGTGCCAGCAGCTCACAGGGCCCGGGGAGCACCGGGGAGCTGTTTTTT. Combining the CDR3 with reference TRBV7-3 and TRBJ2-2 gives the whole variable domain GAGVSQTPSNKVTEKGKYVELRCDPISGHTALYWYRQSLGQGPEFLIYFQGTGAADDSGLPNDRFFAVRPEGSVSTLKIQRTERGDSAVYLCASSSQGPGSTGELFFGEGSRLTVL.

The rearrangement links TRBV14 to TRBJ1-3; D is perhaps TRBD1 (6 bases). V shed 4 bases and J shed 4 bases, with 14 bases lying between them. This CDR3 has 15 residues. CDR1 is SGHDN and CDR2 is FVKESK in the germline V gene. The CDR3 sequence is CASSPTRTVGNTIYF. In DNA, the CDR3 is TGTGCCAGCAGCCCCACAAGGACAGTAGGAAACACCATATATTTT.

The gene calls are TRBV10-3 and TRBJ1-2; perhaps TRBD1 as D (6 bases). With 5 bases removed from V and 5 bases from J, the gap between germline ends came to 15 bases. Germline values: CDR1 ENHRY, CDR2 SYGVKD. The length of the CDR3 is 14 residues. CDR3 sequence: CAISPAARGYGYTF. CDR3 DNA: TGTGCCATCAGTCCTGCCGCCAGGGGATATGGCTACACCTTC.

V is TRBV6-2 or TRBV6-3 and J is TRBJ1-2; 8 bases are a match to TRBD1. The junction had 6 bases not matched to a gene; V was cut back by 6 bases and J by 3 bases. The V gene's germline CDR1 is MNHEY and CDR2 SVGEGT. This CDR3 is 14 amino acids long. CDR3 in amino acids: CASSPWTGHYGYTF. The CDR3 DNA follows: TGTGCCAGCAGCCCCTGGACAGGGCACTATGGCTACACCTTC.

J is TRBJ1-4 and V is TRBV19; unclear D gene. V lost 6 bases and J lost 7, with 12 bases in between. CDR1 and CDR2 (germline): LNHDA, SQIVND (reference sequence). The CDR3 sequence is 13 residues long. CDR3 region: CASRDPGSEKLFF. In DNA form, the CDR3 reads TGTGCCAGTAGGGATCCGGGGAGTGAAAAACTGTTTTTT. Using reference TRBV19 and TRBJ1-4 for the parts outside the CDR3, the full variable domain is DGGITQSPKYLFRKEGQNVTLSCEQNLNHDAMYWYRQDPGQGLRLIYYSQIVNDFQKGDIAEGYSVSREKKESFPLTVTSAQKNPTAFYLCASRDPGSEKLFFGSGTQLSVL.

CDR3 protein: CASRDLNYNEQFF. The CDR3, as DNA: TGTGCCAGCCGGGACTTAAACTACAATGAGCAGTTCTTC. The genes are TRBV28 and TRBJ2-1, with a tentative D call TRBD2 (6 bases). The CDR3 consists of 13 residues. Trimming shortened V by 8 bases and J by 3 bases, and 11 bases separated the two germline ends. Germline CDR1 MDHEN, CDR2 SYDVKM.

The genes are TRBV18 and TRBJ1-5, with D possibly being TRBD1 (5 bases). Trimming removed 0 bases at V and 4 bases at J, with 10 bases between. This CDR3 region has 15 residues. Germline V gene sequence: CDR1 KGHSH, CDR2 LQKENI. The CDR3 region is CASSPPGPGNQPQHF. The CDR3 region has the DNA TGTGCCAGCTCACCACCAGGCCCAGGGAATCAGCCCCAGCATTTT.

This clone was picked up one time. The chain employs TRBV18 and TRBJ1-3; D might be TRBD1 (6 bases). Trimming removed 6 bases at V and 3 bases at J, with 15 bases between. In germline, CDR1 is KGHSH, CDR2 LQKENI. CDR3 length: 15 amino acids. The CDR3 protein is CASSLGQSHGNTIYF. The CDR3 coding sequence is TGTGCCAGCTCCCTAGGACAGAGCCATGGAAACACCATATATTTT. The whole variable domain, remainder taken from reference TRBV18 and TRBJ1-3, is NAGVMQNPRHLVRRRGQEARLRCSPMKGHSHVYWYRQLPEEGLKFMVYLQKENIIDESGMPKERFSAEFPKEGPSILRIQQVVRGDSAAYFCASSLGQSHGNTIYFGEGSWLTVV.

The chain joins TRBV5-4 to TRBJ1-1; the match to TRBD1 covers 7 bases. This CDR3 comprises 15 residues. Trimming cost V 2 bases and J 0 bases; bases outside gene matches: 4. Per germline, CDR1 SGHNT and CDR2 YYREEE (reference sequence). The CDR3 DNA reads TGTGCCAGCAGCTTCGGGACAGTTCTGAACACTGAAGCTTTCTTT. Residues: CASSFGTVLNTEAFF.

This clone was recorded only once. This rearrangement joins TRBV28 to TRBJ2-4; D may be TRBD1 (7 bases). This CDR3 contains 17 residues. The V and J ends lost 6 bases and 2 bases respectively, with 20 bases between them. CDR1 MDHEN and CDR2 SYDVKM come from the germline V gene. As DNA, the CDR3 is TGTGCCAGCAGGCCCCAGACAGGGACTTTGACCAAAAACATTCAGTACTTC. Translating it yields CASRPQTGTLTKNIQYF.

This sequence joins TRBV2 and TRBJ2-5; D is possibly TRBD1 (6 bases). V dropped 4 bases and J dropped 5 bases, with 8 bases sitting between them. This CDR3 has 12 residues. Germline CDR1 SNHLY, CDR2 FYNNEI. For the CDR3, the DNA is TGTGCCAGCAGTGTTCAGGGGGAGACCCAGTACTTC. Amino acids: CASSVQGETQYF.

The J gene is TRBJ1-4, the V gene TRBV28, with D possibly being TRBD1 (6 bases). The V and J ends lost 5 bases and 8 bases respectively, with 18 bases between them. This CDR3 contains 15 residues. Per germline, CDR1 MDHEN and CDR2 SYDVKM. CDR3 in amino acids: CASSPPGGRGEKLFF. The CDR3 coding sequence is TGTGCCAGCAGTCCCCCGGGGGGGCGAGGGGAAAAACTGTTTTTT.